These T cell receptor beta chains were read from a single sample in a study of T cell responses to AZD1222 COVID-19 vaccine. The protocol was immunoSEQ multiplex PCR, while the TCRdb copy is restricted to in-frame clones and leaves out a portion. The sample carries 93,000 or so clones, about nine tenths recorded once. Material: peripheral blood, obtained on day 0 of AZD1222 vaccination. These receptors were collected from an adult in good health. Both conserved end residues are part of each CDR3.

>TRBJ2-2|TRBV5-1
CASSFTSGGPGELFF
>TRBJ2-7|TRBV7-2
CASSLEASGFYEQYF
>TRBJ2-7|TRBV19
CASSTWGIDEQYF
>TRBJ2-4|TRBV30
CAWSVSRGGFKNIQYF
>TRBJ1-3|TRBV30
CAWGPWGGSGNTIYF
>TRBJ2-2|TRBV21-1
CASSPQRGNTGELFF
>TRBJ1-6|TRBV6-5
CASTYTGDRTPLHF
>TRBJ1-3|TRBV4-2
CASSQDLAGFSGNTIYF
>TRBJ2-3|TRBV19
CASSWGGGSTDTQYF
>TRBJ2-1|TRBV5-3
CARSLEPSGGRNSYNEQFF
>TRBJ2-1|TRBV5-1
CASNAGQVYNEQFF
>TRBJ1-6|TRBV28
CASIDRVDSPLHF
>TRBJ2-2|TRBV19
CASKDRTRATGELFF
>TRBJ1-1|TRBV6-5
CASTSPNTEAFF
>TRBJ2-2|TRBV30
CAWSVGVELFF
>TRBJ1-2|TRBV19
CASRQQGADYGYTF
>TRBJ2-7|TRBV6-1
CASSDPGLPTGEQYF
>TRBJ1-1|TRBV27
CASSLPGQGEAFF
>TRBJ2-7|TRBV19
CASSSPGQNAYEQYF
>TRBJ2-7|TRBV4-1
CASSPLRGRGYEQYF
>TRBJ2-7|TRBV12-3/TRBV12-4
CASSDTSGQYF
>TRBJ2-2|TRBV5-6
CASSFRGGELFF
>TRBJ2-7|TRBV7-2
CASSPRERLPEQYF
>TRBJ2-2|TRBV7-2
CASSSRSVRTSGELFF
>TRBJ2-1|TRBV5-4
CASSLTGQGGHEQFF
>TRBJ2-1|TRBV28
CASSLGRDSYNEQFF
>TRBJ2-7|TRBV19
CASSILGTYEQYF
>TRBJ1-6|TRBV4-2
CASSQVGGDDSPLHF
>TRBJ2-1|TRBV7-9
CASSFGLPSDEQFF
>TRBJ1-1|TRBV19
CASKSRAGRNTEAFF
>TRBJ2-1|TRBV10-2
CASSLAGTPSINEQFF
>TRBJ1-2|TRBV3-1/TRBV3-2
CASSQDSIYSGYTF
>TRBJ1-6|TRBV19
CASTIRQGDAYNSPLHF
>TRBJ2-7|TRBV18
CASSSPGVRSSYEQYF
>TRBJ1-4|TRBV28
CASRSRGLGGEKLFF
>TRBJ1-3|TRBV6-5
CASKTRGSGNTIYF
>TRBJ1-2|TRBV18
CASSPSGNSYGYTF
>TRBJ2-1|TRBV3-1/TRBV3-2
CASSSSGRPYNEQFF
>TRBJ2-2|TRBV5-6
CASSPTGGYTGELFF
>TRBJ2-7|TRBV18
CASSPGLAGLDEQYF
>TRBJ2-2|TRBV6-5
CASISGTRYTGELFF
>TRBJ1-2|TRBV5-5
CASSTGTVYGYTF
>TRBJ1-1|TRBV5-1
CASSSTTGGNTEAFF
>TRBJ1-2|TRBV19
CASRGGLKPYGYTF
>TRBJ2-7|TRBV30
CAWSAAGEQYF
>TRBJ1-2|TRBV14
CASSQGSGLYYGYTF
>TRBJ2-1|TRBV30
CAWSPRPLGNEQFF
>TRBJ2-6|TRBV30
CAWSVKFGGGIGANVLTF
>TRBJ2-7|TRBV7-3
CASSLLGGVTYEQYF
>TRBJ1-6|TRBV3-1/TRBV3-2
CASSPVVQLNSPLHF
>TRBJ1-2|TRBV12-3/TRBV12-4
CASSLRGHYGYTF
>TRBJ2-3|TRBV23-1
CASRKEGEKRDTQYF